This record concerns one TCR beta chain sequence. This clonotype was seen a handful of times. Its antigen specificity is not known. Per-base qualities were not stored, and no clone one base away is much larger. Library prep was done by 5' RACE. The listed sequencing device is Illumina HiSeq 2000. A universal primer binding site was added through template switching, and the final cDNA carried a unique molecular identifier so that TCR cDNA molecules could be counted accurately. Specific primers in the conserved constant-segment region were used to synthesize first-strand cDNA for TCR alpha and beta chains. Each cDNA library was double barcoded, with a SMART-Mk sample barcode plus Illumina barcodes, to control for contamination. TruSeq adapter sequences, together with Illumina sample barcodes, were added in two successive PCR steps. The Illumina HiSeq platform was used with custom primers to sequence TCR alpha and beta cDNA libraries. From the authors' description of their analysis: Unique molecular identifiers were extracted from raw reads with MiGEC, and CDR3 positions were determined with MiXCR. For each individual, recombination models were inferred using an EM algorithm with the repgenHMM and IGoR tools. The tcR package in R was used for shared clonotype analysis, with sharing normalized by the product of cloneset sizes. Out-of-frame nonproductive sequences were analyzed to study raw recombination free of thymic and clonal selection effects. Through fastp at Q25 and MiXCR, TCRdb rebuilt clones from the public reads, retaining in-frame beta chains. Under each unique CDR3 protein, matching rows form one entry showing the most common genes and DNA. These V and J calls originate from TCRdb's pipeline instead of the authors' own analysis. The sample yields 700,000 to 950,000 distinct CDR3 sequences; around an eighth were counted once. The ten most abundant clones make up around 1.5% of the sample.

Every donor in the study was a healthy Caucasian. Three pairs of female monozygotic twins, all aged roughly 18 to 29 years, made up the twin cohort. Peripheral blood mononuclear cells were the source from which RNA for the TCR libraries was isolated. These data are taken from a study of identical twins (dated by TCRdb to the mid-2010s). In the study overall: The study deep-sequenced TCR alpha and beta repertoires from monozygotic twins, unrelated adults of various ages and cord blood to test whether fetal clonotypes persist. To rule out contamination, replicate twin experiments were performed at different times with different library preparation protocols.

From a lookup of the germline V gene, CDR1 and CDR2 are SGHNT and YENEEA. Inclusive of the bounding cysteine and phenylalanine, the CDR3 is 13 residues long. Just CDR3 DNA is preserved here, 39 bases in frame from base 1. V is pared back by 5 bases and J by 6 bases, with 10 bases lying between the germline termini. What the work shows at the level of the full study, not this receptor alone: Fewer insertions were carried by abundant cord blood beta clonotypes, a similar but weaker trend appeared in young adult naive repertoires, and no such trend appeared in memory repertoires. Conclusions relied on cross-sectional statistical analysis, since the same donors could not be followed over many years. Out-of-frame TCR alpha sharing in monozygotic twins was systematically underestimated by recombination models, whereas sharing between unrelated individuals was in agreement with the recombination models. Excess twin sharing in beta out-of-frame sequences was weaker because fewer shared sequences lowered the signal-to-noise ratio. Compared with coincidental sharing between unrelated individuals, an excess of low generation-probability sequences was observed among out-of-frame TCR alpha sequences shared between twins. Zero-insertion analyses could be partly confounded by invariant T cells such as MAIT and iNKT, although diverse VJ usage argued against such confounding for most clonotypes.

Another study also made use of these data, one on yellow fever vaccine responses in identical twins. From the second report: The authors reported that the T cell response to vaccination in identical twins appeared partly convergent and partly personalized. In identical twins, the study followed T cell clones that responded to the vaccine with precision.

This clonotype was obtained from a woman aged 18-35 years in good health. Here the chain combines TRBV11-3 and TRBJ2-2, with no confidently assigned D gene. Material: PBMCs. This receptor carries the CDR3 CASSPRHSGELFF. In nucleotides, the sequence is TGTGCCAGCAGCCCCCGACATTCCGGGGAGCTGTTTTTT.